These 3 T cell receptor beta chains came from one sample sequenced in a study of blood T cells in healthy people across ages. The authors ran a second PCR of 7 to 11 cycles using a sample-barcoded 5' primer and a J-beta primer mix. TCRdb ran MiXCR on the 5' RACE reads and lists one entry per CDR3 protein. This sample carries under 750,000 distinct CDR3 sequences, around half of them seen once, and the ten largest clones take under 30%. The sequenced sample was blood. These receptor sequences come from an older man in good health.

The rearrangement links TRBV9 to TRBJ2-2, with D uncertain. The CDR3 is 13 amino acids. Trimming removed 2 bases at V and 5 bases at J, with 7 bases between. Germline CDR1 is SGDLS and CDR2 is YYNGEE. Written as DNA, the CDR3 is TGTGCCAGCAGCGTGGGCACAACCGGGGAGCTGTTTTTT. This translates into CASSVGTTGELFF. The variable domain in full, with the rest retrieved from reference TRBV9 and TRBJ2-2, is DSGVTQTPKHLITATGQRVTLRCSPRSGDLSVYWYQQSLDQGLQFLIQYYNGEERAKGNILERFSAQQFPDLHSELNLSSLELGDSALYFCASSVGTTGELFFGEGSRLTVL.

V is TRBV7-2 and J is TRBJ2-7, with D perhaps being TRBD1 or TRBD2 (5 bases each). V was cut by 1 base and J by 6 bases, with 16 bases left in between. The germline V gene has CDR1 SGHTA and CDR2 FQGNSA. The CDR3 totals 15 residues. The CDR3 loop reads CASSLGSGLQCEQYF. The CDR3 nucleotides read TGTGCCAGCAGCTTAGGGTCGGGGCTACAATGCGAGCAGTACTTC.

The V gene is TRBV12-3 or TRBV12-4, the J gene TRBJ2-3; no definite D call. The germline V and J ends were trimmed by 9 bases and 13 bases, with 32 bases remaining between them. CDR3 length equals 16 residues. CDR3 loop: CASLLRHKARTDMEYF. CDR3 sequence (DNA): TGTGCCAGTTTATTAAGGCACAAGGCTAGAACAGATATGGAGTATTTT.